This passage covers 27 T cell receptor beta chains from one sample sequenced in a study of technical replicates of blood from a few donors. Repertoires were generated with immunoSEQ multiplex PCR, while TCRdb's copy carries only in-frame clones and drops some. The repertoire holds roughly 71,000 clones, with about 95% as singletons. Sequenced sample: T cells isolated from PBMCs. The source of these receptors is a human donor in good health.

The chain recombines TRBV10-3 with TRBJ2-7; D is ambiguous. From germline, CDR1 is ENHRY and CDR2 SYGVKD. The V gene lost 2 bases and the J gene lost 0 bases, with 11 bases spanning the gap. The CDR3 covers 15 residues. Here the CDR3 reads CAISESPFSSYEQYF. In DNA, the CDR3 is TGTGCCATCAGTGAGAGTCCTTTCAGCTCCTACGAGCAGTACTTC.

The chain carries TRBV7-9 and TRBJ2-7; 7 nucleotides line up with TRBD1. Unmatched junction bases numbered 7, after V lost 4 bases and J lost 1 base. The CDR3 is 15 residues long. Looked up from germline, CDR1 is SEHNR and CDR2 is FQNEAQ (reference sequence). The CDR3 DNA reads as TGTGCCAGCAGCTCCCGACAGGGTGATTCCTACGAGCAGTACTTC. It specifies CASSSRQGDSYEQYF.

CDR3 in amino acids: CASSHIPRGRSSGANVLTF. The CDR3 nucleotides are TGCGCCAGCAGCCACATCCCCAGGGGACGATCCTCTGGGGCCAACGTCCTGACTTTC. The chain recombines TRBV4-1 with TRBJ2-6, with D possibly matching TRBD1 (6 bases). Per the germline V gene, CDR1 is MGHRA and CDR2 is YSYEKL. This CDR3 contains 19 residues. The V end was cut by 3 bases, the J end by 0 bases, with 18 bases between.

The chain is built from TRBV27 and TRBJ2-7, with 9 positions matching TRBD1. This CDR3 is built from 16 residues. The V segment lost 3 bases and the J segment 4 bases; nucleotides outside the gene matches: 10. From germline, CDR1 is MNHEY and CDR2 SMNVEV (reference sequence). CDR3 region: CASSLSTGGVLYEQYF. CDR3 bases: TGTGCCAGCAGTTTGTCCACAGGGGGCGTATTGTACGAGCAGTACTTC.

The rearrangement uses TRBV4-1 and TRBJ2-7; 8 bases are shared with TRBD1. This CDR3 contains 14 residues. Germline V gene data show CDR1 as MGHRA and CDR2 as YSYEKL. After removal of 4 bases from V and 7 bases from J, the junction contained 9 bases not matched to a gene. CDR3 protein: CASSLSDRAGEQYF. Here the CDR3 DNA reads TGCGCCAGCAGCCTTTCGGACAGGGCGGGGGAGCAGTACTTC.

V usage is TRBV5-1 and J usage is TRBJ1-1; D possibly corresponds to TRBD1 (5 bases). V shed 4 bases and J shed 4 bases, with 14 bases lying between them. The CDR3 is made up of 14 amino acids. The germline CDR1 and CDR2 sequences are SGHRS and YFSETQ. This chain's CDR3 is CASSLAFGGTEAFF. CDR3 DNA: TGCGCCAGCAGCCTAGCGTTCGGGGGCACTGAAGCTTTCTTT.

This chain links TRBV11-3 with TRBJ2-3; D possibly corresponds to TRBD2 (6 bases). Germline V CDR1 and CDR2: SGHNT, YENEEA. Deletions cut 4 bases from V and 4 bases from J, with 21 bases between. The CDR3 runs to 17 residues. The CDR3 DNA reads TGTGCCAGCAGCTCCCCGTCGTCCTTCAGGGAGGCAGATACGCAGTATTTT. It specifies CASSSPSSFREADTQYF.

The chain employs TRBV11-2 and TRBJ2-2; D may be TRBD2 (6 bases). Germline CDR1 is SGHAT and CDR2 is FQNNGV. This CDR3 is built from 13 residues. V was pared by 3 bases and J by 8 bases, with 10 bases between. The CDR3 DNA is TGTGCCAGCAGCTTTACTAGCCCGGGGGAGCTGTTTTTT. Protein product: CASSFTSPGELFF. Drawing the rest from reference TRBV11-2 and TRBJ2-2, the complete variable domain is EAGVAQSPRYKIIEKRQSVAFWCNPISGHATLYWYQQILGQGPKLLIQFQNNGVVDDSQLPKDRFSAERLKGVDSTLKIQPAKLEDSAVYLCASSFTSPGELFFGEGSRLTVL.

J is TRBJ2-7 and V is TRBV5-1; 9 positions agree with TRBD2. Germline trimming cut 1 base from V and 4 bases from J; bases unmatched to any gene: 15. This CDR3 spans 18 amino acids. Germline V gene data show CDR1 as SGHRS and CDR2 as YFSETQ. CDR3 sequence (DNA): TGCGCCAGCAGCTTGACCACCCAGGGTGGCGGGAGGGGTTACGAGCAGTACTTC. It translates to CASSLTTQGGGRGYEQYF.

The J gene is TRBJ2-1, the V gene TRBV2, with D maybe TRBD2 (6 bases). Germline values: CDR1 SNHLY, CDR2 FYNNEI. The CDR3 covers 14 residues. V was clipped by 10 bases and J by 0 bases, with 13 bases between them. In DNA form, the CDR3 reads TGTGCCATAATGGGGGGTAGCTCCTACAATGAGCAGTTCTTC. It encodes CAIMGGSSYNEQFF.

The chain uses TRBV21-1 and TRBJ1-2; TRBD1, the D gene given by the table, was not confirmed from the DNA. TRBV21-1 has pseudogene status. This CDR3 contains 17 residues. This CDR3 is CASSNLAPEDRLRGYTF. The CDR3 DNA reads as TGTGCCAGCAGCAACCTGGCCCCCGAGGACAGATTAAGGGGCTACACCTTC.

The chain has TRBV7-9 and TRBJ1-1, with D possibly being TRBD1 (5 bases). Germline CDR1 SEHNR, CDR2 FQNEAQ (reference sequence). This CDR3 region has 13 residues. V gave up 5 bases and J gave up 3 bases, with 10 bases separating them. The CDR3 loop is CASSPTGDTEAFF. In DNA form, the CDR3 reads TGTGCCAGCAGCCCAACAGGAGACACTGAAGCTTTCTTT.

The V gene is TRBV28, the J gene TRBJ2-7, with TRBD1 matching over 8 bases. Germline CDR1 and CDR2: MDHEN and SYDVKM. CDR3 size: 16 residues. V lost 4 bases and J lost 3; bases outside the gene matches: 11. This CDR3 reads CASSSTWTGWSYEQYF. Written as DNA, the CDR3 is TGTGCCAGCAGTTCAACCTGGACAGGGTGGAGCTACGAGCAGTACTTC.

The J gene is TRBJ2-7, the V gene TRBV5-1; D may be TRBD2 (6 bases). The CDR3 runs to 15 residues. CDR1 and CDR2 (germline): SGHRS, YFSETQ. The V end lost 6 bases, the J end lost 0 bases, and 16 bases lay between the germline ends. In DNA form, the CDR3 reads TGCGCCAGCACCCCTAGTGGTAGCGGCTCCTACGAGCAGTACTTC. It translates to CASTPSGSGSYEQYF.

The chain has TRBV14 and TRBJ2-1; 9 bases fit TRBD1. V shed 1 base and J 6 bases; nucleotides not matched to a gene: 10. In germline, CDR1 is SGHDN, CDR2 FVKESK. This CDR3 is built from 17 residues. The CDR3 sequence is CASSQAVRDRVVNEQFF. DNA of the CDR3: TGTGCCAGCAGCCAAGCCGTGCGGGACAGGGTGGTCAATGAGCAGTTCTTC.

CDR3 in amino acids: CASGVQGSDTQYF. CDR3 sequence (DNA): TGTGCCAGTGGCGTTCAGGGGTCAGATACGCAGTATTTT. The rearrangement links TRBV19 to TRBJ2-3; perhaps TRBD1 as D (6 bases). Germline CDR1 and CDR2: LNHDA and SQIVND (reference sequence). There are 13 residues in the CDR3. The V end lost 8 bases, the J end lost 4 bases, and 13 bases lay between the germline ends.

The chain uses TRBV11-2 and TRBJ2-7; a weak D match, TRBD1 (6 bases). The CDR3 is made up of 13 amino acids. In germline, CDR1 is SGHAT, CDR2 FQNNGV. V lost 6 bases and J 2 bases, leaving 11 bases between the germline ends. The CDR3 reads CASSLQGTYEQYF. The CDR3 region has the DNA TGTGCCAGCAGTTTACAGGGAACCTACGAGCAGTACTTC.

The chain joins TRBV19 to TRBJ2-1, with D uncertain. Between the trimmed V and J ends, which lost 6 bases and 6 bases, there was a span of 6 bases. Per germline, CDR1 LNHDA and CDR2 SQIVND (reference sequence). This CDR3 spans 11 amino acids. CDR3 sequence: CASRRSNEQFF. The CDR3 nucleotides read TGTGCCAGTAGGCGCTCCAATGAGCAGTTCTTC.

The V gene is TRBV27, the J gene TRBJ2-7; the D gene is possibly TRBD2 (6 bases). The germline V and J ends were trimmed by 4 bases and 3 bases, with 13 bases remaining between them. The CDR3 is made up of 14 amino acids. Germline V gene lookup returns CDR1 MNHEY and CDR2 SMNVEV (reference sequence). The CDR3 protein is CASSSPGLNYEQYF. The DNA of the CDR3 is TGTGCCAGCAGTTCCCCGGGACTTAACTACGAGCAGTACTTC.

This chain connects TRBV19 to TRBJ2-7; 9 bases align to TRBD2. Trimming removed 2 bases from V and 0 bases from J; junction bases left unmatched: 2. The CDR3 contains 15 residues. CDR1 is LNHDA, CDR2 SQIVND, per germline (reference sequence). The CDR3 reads CASSISGGSSYEQYF. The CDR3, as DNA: TGTGCCAGTAGTATAAGCGGGGGGTCCTCCTACGAGCAGTACTTC.

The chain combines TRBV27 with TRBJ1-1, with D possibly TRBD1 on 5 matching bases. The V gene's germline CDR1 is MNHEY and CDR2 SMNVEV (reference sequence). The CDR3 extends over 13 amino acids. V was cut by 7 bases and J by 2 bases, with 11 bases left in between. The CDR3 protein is CASTGGGNTEAFF. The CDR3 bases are TGTGCCAGCACCGGGGGGGGTAACACTGAAGCTTTCTTT.

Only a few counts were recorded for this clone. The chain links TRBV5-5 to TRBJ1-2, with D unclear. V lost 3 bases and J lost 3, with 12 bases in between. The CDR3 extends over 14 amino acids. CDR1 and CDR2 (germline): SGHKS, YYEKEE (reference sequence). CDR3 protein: CASSSSLGDYGYTF. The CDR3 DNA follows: TGTGCCAGCAGCTCGTCTCTCGGGGACTATGGCTACACCTTC.

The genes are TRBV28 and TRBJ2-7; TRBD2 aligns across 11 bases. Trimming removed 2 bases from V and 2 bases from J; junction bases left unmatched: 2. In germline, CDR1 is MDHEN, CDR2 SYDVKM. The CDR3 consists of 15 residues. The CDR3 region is CASSLQLAGAYEQYF. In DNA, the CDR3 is TGTGCCAGCAGTTTACAACTAGCGGGGGCCTACGAGCAGTACTTC.

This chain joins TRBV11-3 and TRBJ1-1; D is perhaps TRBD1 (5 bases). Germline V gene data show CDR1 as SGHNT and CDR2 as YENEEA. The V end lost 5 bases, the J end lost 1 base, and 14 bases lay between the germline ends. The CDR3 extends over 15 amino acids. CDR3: CASSPSSDRNTEAFF. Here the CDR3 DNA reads TGTGCCAGCAGCCCCAGCTCAGACAGGAACACTGAAGCTTTCTTT.

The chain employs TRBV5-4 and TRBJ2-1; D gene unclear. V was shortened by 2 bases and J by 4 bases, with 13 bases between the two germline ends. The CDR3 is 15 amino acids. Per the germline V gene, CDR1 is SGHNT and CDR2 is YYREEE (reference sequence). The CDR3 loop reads CASSFDTPSYNEQFF. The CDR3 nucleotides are TGTGCCAGCAGCTTTGATACTCCTTCTTACAATGAGCAGTTCTTC. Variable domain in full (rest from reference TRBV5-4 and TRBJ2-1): ETGVTQSPTHLIKTRGQQVTLRCSSQSGHNTVSWYQQALGQGPQFIFQYYREEENGRGNFPPRFSGLQFPNYSSELNVNALELDDSALYLCASSFDTPSYNEQFFGPGTRLTVL.

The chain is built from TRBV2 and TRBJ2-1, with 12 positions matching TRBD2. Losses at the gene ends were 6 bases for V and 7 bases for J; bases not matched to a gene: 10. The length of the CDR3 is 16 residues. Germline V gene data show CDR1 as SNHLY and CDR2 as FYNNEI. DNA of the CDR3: TGTGCCAGCAGGGAGACGACTAGCGGGAGTAATAATGAGCAGTTCTTC. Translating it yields CASRETTSGSNNEQFF.

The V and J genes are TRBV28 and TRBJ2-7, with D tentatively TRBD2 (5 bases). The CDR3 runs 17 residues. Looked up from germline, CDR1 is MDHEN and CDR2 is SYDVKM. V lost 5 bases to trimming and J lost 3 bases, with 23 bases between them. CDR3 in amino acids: CASSPWAPREGGYEQYF. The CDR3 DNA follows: TGTGCCAGCAGTCCCTGGGCCCCGAGGGAAGGAGGCTACGAGCAGTACTTC.